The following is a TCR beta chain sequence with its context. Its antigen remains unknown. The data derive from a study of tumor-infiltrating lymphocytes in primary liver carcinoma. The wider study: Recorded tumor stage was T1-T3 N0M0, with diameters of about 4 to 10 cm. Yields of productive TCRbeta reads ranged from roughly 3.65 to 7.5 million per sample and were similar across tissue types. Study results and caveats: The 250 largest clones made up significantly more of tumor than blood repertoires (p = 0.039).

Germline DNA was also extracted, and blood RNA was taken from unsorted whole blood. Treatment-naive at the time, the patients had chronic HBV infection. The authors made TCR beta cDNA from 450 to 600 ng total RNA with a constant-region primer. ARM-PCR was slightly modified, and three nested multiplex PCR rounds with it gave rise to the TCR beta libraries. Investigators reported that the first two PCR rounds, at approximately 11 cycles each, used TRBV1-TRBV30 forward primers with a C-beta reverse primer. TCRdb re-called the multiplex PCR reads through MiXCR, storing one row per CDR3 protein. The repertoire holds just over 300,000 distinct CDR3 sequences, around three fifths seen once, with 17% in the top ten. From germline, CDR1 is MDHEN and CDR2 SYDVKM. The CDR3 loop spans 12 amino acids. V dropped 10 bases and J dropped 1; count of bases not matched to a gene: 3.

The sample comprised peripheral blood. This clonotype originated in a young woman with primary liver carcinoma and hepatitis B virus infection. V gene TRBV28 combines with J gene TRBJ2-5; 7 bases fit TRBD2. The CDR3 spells CATAGFQETQYF. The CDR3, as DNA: TGTGCCACAGCGGGGTTCCAAGAGACCCAGTACTTC.